The 9 T cell receptor beta chains reported below all come from one sample, sequenced in a study of blood T cell repertoires in COVID-19. Repertoires were generated with immunoSEQ multiplex PCR, while TCRdb's copy carries only in-frame clones and drops some. The sample has just over 150,000 clones; roughly 93% are singletons. Source material: peripheral blood. Every receptor here comes from a woman aged 45-65 years with acute or convalescent COVID-19.

The chain couples TRBV7-8 to TRBJ1-5; TRBD1 aligns across 9 bases. After removal of 4 bases from V and 3 bases from J, the junction contained 7 bases not matched to a gene. Germline lookup yields CDR1 SGHVS and CDR2 FQNEAQ. This CDR3 contains 16 residues. The CDR3 DNA follows: TGTGCCAGCAGCTCAAGGGGGACAGGGCTCAATCAGCCCCAGCATTTT. Translating it yields CASSSRGTGLNQPQHF.

Comment on this clone: At the DNA level, this CDR3 is encoded by other sequences in the same sample as well. This chain uses TRBV28 with TRBJ2-7, with D hard to call. CDR1 is MDHEN and CDR2 is SYDVKM in the germline V gene. The CDR3 spans 10 residues. Deletions cut 6 bases from V and 4 bases from J, with 4 bases between. CDR3 sequence: CASSHYEQYF. The CDR3, as DNA: TGTGCCAGCAGCCATTACGAGCAGTACTTC.

J is TRBJ2-1 and V is TRBV3-1 (or the pseudogene TRBV3-2); D is unresolved. Trimming removed 7 bases from V and 0 bases from J, with 16 bases in between. Germline CDR1 reads LGHDT; CDR2 reads YNNKEL (reference sequence). This CDR3 is 16 amino acids long. The CDR3 DNA is TGTGCCAGCACCCCCTTGTCTAGAAGCTCCTACAATGAGCAGTTCTTC. Protein sequence: CASTPLSRSSYNEQFF.

The rearrangement uses TRBV3-1 (or the pseudogene TRBV3-2) and TRBJ1-3, with D possibly being TRBD1 (5 bases). Looked up from germline, CDR1 is LGHDT and CDR2 is YNNKEL (reference sequence). This CDR3 is 16 amino acids long. The V end was cut by 4 bases, the J end by 2 bases, with 15 bases between. The CDR3 is CASSRGRALAGNTIYF. The CDR3 DNA is TGTGCCAGCAGCCGGGGCAGGGCTTTAGCTGGAAACACCATATATTTT.

This clone occurred once. The rearrangement uses TRBV19 and TRBJ1-4, with 7 positions matching TRBD1. The CDR3 spans 15 residues. CDR1 LNHDA and CDR2 SQIVND come from the germline V gene (reference sequence). V lost 5 bases to trimming and J lost 4 bases; unmatched junction nucleotides: 7. In nucleotides, the CDR3 is TGTGCCAGTAGTTTGAAGGGGGCCGGTAATGAAAAACTGTTTTTT. The encoded protein is CASSLKGAGNEKLFF.

This clone appeared a single time. This chain connects TRBV7-6 to TRBJ1-4, with no clear D. The V end lost 7 bases, the J end lost 0 bases, and 6 bases lay between the germline ends. The CDR3 length is 13 residues. Germline V gene lookup returns CDR1 SGHVS and CDR2 FNYEAQ. This CDR3 is CASTTATNEKLFF. The CDR3 DNA sequence: TGTGCCAGCACGACTGCAACTAATGAAAAACTGTTTTTT.

The chain combines TRBV5-6 with TRBJ1-5; tentative D call: TRBD1 (5 bases). Germline CDR1 and CDR2: SGHDT and YYEEEE. Trimming stripped 1 base from V and 2 bases from J, with 13 bases between. The CDR3 is 16 residues long. In DNA, the CDR3 is TGTGCCAGCAGCTTGAATAGGGGAGGGGGCAATCAGCCCCAGCATTTT. Protein: CASSLNRGGGNQPQHF.

The chain joins TRBV2 to TRBJ1-1; D perhaps matches TRBD1 (6 bases). Germline V gene lookup returns CDR1 SNHLY and CDR2 FYNNEI. Trimming left V 4 bases short and J 7 bases short, with 19 bases between. This CDR3 has 15 amino acids. The CDR3 loop reads CASSGTEAYKGEAFF. CDR3 nucleotide sequence: TGTGCCAGCAGTGGGACAGAGGCCTACAAGGGTGAAGCTTTCTTT.

The chain carries TRBV21-1 and TRBJ1-5. TRBV21-1 is shown as a pseudogene. The CDR3 has 17 amino acids. The CDR3 nucleotides read TGTGCCAGCAGCGGAGGGGCCCCGGAAGGGGCAAATCAGCCCCAGCATTTT. Residues: CASSGGAPEGANQPQHF.